Listed below are T cell receptor beta chains from one sample, sequenced in a study of tumor-infiltrating lymphocytes in localized non-small cell lung cancer. Measured with immunoSEQ multiplex PCR; TCRdb has only the in-frame clones, and not every one. The repertoire holds about 13,000 clones, with 60% to 85% as singletons. Sequencing was carried out using lung tumor tissue. Receptors were obtained from a human donor with non-small cell lung cancer. Each CDR3 is given with its conserved first and last residue. D genes are given only for firm matches. Clone size is shown for a subset of rows, as once, few, many or a class of expanded clone.

>TRBJ1-4|NA|TRBV7-4|NA
TGTGCCAGCAGCTTAAACGGGTTTTGGGTTAATGAAAAACTGTTTTTT
CASSLNGFWVNEKLFF
>TRBJ2-7|NA|TRBV27|NA
TGTGCCAGCATGGACAGAACTAAAGTCTCCTACGAGCAGTACTTC
CASMDRTKVSYEQYF
>TRBJ1-3|NA|TRBV28|TRBD1
TGTGCCAGCAGCCCTCCCCGGGACAGGGCTGGAAACACCATATATTTT
CASSPPRDRAGNTIYF
>TRBJ2-1|NA|TRBV9|TRBD2
TGTGCCAGCAGCTTTCGACTAGCGGGGTATGATGAGCAGTTCTTC
CASSFRLAGYDEQFF
>TRBJ2-1|few|TRBV6-6|NA
TGTGCCAGCAGGAGGGACTCTCGCCGTCACAATGAGCAGTTCTTC
CASRRDSRRHNEQFF
>TRBJ1-3|NA|TRBV10-3|TRBD1
TGTGCCATCAGCGGGACAGCTTCTGGAAACACCATATATTTT
CAISGTASGNTIYF
>TRBJ2-5|once|TRBV9|TRBD1
TGTGCCAGCAGCCCTCGGACAGGGACAGAGACCCAGTACTTC
CASSPRTGTETQYF
>TRBJ2-3|NA|TRBV7-2|TRBD2
TGTGCCAGCAGCTTAGACCTAGCGGTGCTAGAAGATACGCAGTATTTT
CASSLDLAVLEDTQYF
>TRBJ2-5|few|TRBV6-5|NA
TGTGCCAGCAGCACAGGGCAGGGGGAGACCCAGTACTTC
CASSTGQGETQYF
>TRBJ1-4|once|TRBV4-1|TRBD1
TGCGCCAGCAGCCAAGACCCACACGCTACAGGGGGAAAACTGTTTTTT
CASSQDPHATGGKLFF
>TRBJ1-6|NA|TRBV29-1|TRBD1
TGCAGCGTTCGACAGGGTGGTAATTCACCCCTCCACTTT
CSVRQGGNSPLHF
>TRBJ2-5|NA|TRBV19|NA
TGTGCCAGTAGCCCGACTAGTGGTTTGGAGACCCAGTACTTC
CASSPTSGLETQYF
>TRBJ1-2|NA|TRBV12-5|NA
TGTGCTAGTGGTTTCGGGGGGGGCTACACCTTC
CASGFGGGYTF